A single sample is the source of the 21 T cell receptor beta chains below, sequenced in a study of blood T cell repertoires in COVID-19. Repertoires were generated with immunoSEQ multiplex PCR, while TCRdb's copy carries only in-frame clones and drops some. Of about 180,000 clones listed, around four fifths are singletons. The specimen sequenced was peripheral blood. The receptors derive from a woman in her seventies with COVID-19, enrolled during active disease.

This clone was recorded once. The chain has TRBV10-2 and TRBJ2-7; 7 positions agree with TRBD1. V shed 2 bases and J 6 bases; nucleotides not matched to a gene: 4. The CDR3 loop spans 13 amino acids. The V gene's germline CDR1 is WSHSY and CDR2 SAAADI. The CDR3 DNA is TGCGCCAGCAGTGAGACAGGGGCGATCGAGCAGTACTTC. It specifies CASSETGAIEQYF.

CDR3 DNA: TGTGCCAGTAGTGGAACCGGGACAGACCTCTACGAGCAGTACTTC. Protein: CASSGTGTDLYEQYF. The chain has TRBV19 and TRBJ2-7; TRBD1 aligns across 7 bases. The CDR3 is 15 amino acids. Germline V gives CDR1 LNHDA, CDR2 SQIVND (reference sequence). Germline trimming cut 5 bases from V and 3 bases from J; bases unmatched to any gene: 10.

V and J are TRBV7-2 and TRBJ2-7; TRBD2 matches at 14 bases. Germline V gene lookup returns CDR1 SGHTA and CDR2 FQGNSA. This CDR3 contains 15 residues. V gave up 4 bases and J gave up 6 bases; unmatched junction bases: 5. The CDR3 DNA reads as TGTGCCAGCAGCTACGGACTAGCGGGAGGATTCGAGCAGTACTTC. Its protein is CASSYGLAGGFEQYF.

In its sample, this clone was seen once. The chain couples TRBV30 to TRBJ1-1; 8 bases agree with TRBD1. This CDR3 contains 13 residues. Germline CDR1 is GTSNPN and CDR2 is SVGIG (reference sequence). Trimming cost V 4 bases and J 7 bases; bases outside gene matches: 8. The DNA of the CDR3 is TGTGCCTGGAAAGCAGGGGGCGTCCTTGAAGCTTTCTTT. Translating gives CAWKAGGVLEAFF. Using reference TRBV30 and TRBJ1-1 for the parts outside the CDR3, the full variable domain is SQTIHQWPATLVQPVGSPLSLECTVEGTSNPNLYWYRQAAGRGLQLLFYSVGIGQISSEVPQNLSASRPQDRQFILSSKKLLLSDSGFYLCAWKAGGVLEAFFGQGTRLTVV.

The V and J genes are TRBV29-1 and TRBJ2-2; 9 nucleotides agree with TRBD2. The CDR3 covers 15 residues. The germline V gene encodes CDR1 SQVTM and CDR2 ANQGSEA. The V segment lost 6 bases and the J segment 5 bases; nucleotides outside the gene matches: 10. CDR3 bases: TGCAGCGTCTCCTTTAGCGGGAGAGGTACCGGGGAGCTGTTTTTT. This codes for CSVSFSGRGTGELFF.

The chain is built from TRBV5-1 and TRBJ1-1; 9 bases agree with TRBD1. The ends lost 3 bases at V and 1 base at J; junction bases unmatched: 4. The germline V gene has CDR1 SGHRS and CDR2 YFSETQ. The length of the CDR3 is 15 residues. The CDR3: CASSSQGARNTEAFF. DNA of the CDR3: TGCGCCAGCAGCTCACAGGGGGCACGGAACACTGAAGCTTTCTTT.

The chain is built from TRBV6-1 and TRBJ2-1; perhaps TRBD2 as D (6 bases). Germline lookup yields CDR1 MNHNS and CDR2 SASEGT. There are 14 residues in the CDR3. V lost 1 base, J lost 8 bases, and 12 bases lay in between. In DNA, the CDR3 is TGTGCCAGCAGTGAAGGCACTAGCAGGGATGAGCAGTTCTTC. Amino acids: CASSEGTSRDEQFF.

The chain employs TRBV18 and TRBJ2-7; TRBD2 matches at 8 bases. The CDR3 covers 15 residues. The trim removed 5 bases at V and 1 base at J, leaving 7 bases unmatched. Per germline, CDR1 KGHSH and CDR2 LQKENI. Here the CDR3 DNA reads TGTGCCAGCTCATCTTTAGCGGGATCTTCCTACGAGCAGTACTTC. Translating gives CASSSLAGSSYEQYF.

The CDR3 bases are TGTGCCACCAGCCCGACAGGCGGGTCCTACGAGCAGTACTTC. Translation: CATSPTGGSYEQYF. The gene calls are TRBV28 and TRBJ2-7; possibly TRBD1 for D (6 bases). V gave up 10 bases and J gave up 1 base, with 17 bases separating them. The CDR3 contains 14 residues. Per germline, CDR1 MDHEN and CDR2 SYDVKM.

This chain joins TRBV4-3 and TRBJ2-1, with 11 bases lining up with TRBD2. The CDR3 contains 15 residues. J gave up 3 bases and V 5 bases, and 3 bases lay outside the gene matches. The germline CDR1 and CDR2 sequences are LGHNA and YSLEER. The CDR3 spells CASSEGLADYNEQFF. The CDR3 DNA sequence: TGCGCCAGCAGCGAGGGACTAGCGGACTACAATGAGCAGTTCTTC.

The CDR3 DNA sequence: TGTGCCAGCAGCAAAGACAGGGAGCCCCAGCATTTT. Its protein product is CASSKDREPQHF. This rearrangement joins TRBV21-1 to TRBJ1-5; the D call in the table, TRBD1, was not verified against the DNA. TRBV21-1 constitutes a pseudogene. The CDR3 spans 12 residues.

The V and J genes are TRBV28 and TRBJ1-4, with D possibly matching TRBD1 (6 bases). There are 15 residues in the CDR3. CDR1 is MDHEN, CDR2 SYDVKM, per germline. Between the trimmed V and J ends, which lost 3 bases and 4 bases, there was a span of 12 bases. The CDR3 bases are TGTGCCAGCAGTTTCGCTCTAGGGGGTAATGAAAAACTGTTTTTT. Translation: CASSFALGGNEKLFF.

The genes are TRBV6-1 and TRBJ2-3, with 7 bases that match TRBD2. This CDR3 spans 15 amino acids. V dropped 4 bases and J dropped 4; count of bases not matched to a gene: 8. Germline CDR1 reads MNHNS; CDR2 reads SASEGT. Written as DNA, the CDR3 is TGTGCCAGCAGTGGAGCAGCGGGAAGAGCAGATACGCAGTATTTT. It yields the protein CASSGAAGRADTQYF.

The V and J genes are TRBV6-4 and TRBJ1-5; D is perhaps TRBD1 (5 bases). Germline-derived CDR1 and CDR2 are MRHNA and SNTAGT. Trimming took 3 bases from V and 3 from J, leaving 12 bases between them. The CDR3 loop spans 15 amino acids. The CDR3 sequence: CASSESRGNNQPQHF. In nucleotides, the CDR3 is TGTGCCAGCAGTGAGTCAAGGGGTAACAATCAGCCCCAGCATTTT.

The chain uses TRBV5-1 and TRBJ2-3; weak D call: TRBD1 (5 bases). The CDR3 runs to 16 residues. Germline values: CDR1 SGHRS, CDR2 YFSETQ. The V and J ends lost 4 bases and 0 bases respectively, with 15 bases between them. The DNA of the CDR3 is TGCGCCAGCAGCAGGGGCTGGGCGGAGAGCACAGATACGCAGTATTTT. Translation: CASSRGWAESTDTQYF.

In its sample, this clone was seen a few times. The gene calls are TRBV30 and TRBJ2-1; 14 nucleotides line up with TRBD2. CDR1 GTSNPN and CDR2 SVGIG come from the germline V gene (reference sequence). This CDR3 has 15 residues. The ends lost 2 bases at V and 8 bases at J; junction bases unmatched: 5. CDR3: CAWSRLAGGQDEQFF. The DNA for the CDR3 is TGTGCCTGGAGTCGACTAGCGGGAGGGCAGGATGAGCAGTTCTTC. The whole variable domain, remainder taken from reference TRBV30 and TRBJ2-1, is SQTIHQWPATLVQPVGSPLSLECTVEGTSNPNLYWYRQAAGRGLQLLFYSVGIGQISSEVPQNLSASRPQDRQFILSSKKLLLSDSGFYLCAWSRLAGGQDEQFFGPGTRLTVL.

This chain connects TRBV19 to TRBJ2-1; 13 bases match TRBD2. CDR3 length: 17 residues. V lost 0 bases, J lost 4 bases, and 3 bases stayed unmatched. The germline gives CDR1 LNHDA, CDR2 SQIVND (reference sequence). CDR3 nucleotide sequence: TGTGCCAGTAGTATAGAGACTAGCGGGAGGCCTTACAATGAGCAGTTCTTC. It translates to CASSIETSGRPYNEQFF.

The chain links TRBV6-2 or TRBV6-3 to TRBJ1-2; D ambiguous. The germline V gene has CDR1 MNHEY and CDR2 SVGEGT. Trimming took 3 bases from V and 2 from J, leaving 13 bases between them. There are 15 residues in the CDR3. CDR3 in amino acids: CASSYPGISNYGYTF. The CDR3 bases are TGTGCCAGCAGTTATCCGGGGATTTCAAACTATGGCTACACCTTC.

The J gene is TRBJ1-6, the V gene TRBV4-2, with 8 bases lining up with TRBD1. J lost 7 bases, V lost 2 bases, and 4 bases had no gene match. The CDR3 has 15 residues. CDR1 is LGHNA, CDR2 YNFKEQ, per germline. CDR3: CASSQTGTGNSPLHF. The CDR3 nucleotides read TGTGCCAGCAGCCAAACCGGGACAGGAAATTCACCCCTCCACTTT.

In this sample, this clone turned up a few times. The chain uses TRBV19 and TRBJ2-1; 9 bases map to TRBD2. V lost 3 bases and J lost 4; bases outside the gene matches: 4. This CDR3 has 15 amino acids. Germline CDR1 LNHDA, CDR2 SQIVND (reference sequence). DNA of the CDR3: TGTGCCAGTAGTATTGCTGCGGGAGGGTACAATGAGCAGTTCTTC. Translating it yields CASSIAAGGYNEQFF.

In this sample, this clone turned up a few times. The V gene is TRBV15, the J gene TRBJ2-1, with TRBD2 matching 10 bases. Trimming at V came to 4 bases and at J to 3 bases, leaving 6 bases not matched to a gene. Germline-derived CDR1 and CDR2 are LNHNV and YYDKDF (reference sequence). The CDR3 is made up of 16 amino acids. The CDR3 DNA is TGTGCCACCAGCACGATTCGGACTAGCGGCTACAATGAGCAGTTCTTC. Translated, it gives CATSTIRTSGYNEQFF.